This T cell receptor beta chain originates from a study of blood T cell repertoires in COVID-19. About the research overall: Samples came from the United States, Italy and Spain, spanning acute and convalescent COVID-19. In each case, the material was cDNA or gDNA derived from T cells, B-cell-depleted T cells, or PBMCs.

CDR3 length: 16 residues. V lost 0 bases, J lost 5 bases, and 8 bases stayed unmatched. Germline-derived CDR1 and CDR2 are SGHRS and YFSETQ. Produced via immunoSEQ multiplex PCR; TCRdb's table is partial and in-frame only. The sample has 50,000 to 55,000 clones, 75% to 90% seen once. Sequenced input: peripheral blood. This chain links TRBV5-1 with TRBJ1-5; 7 bases are a match to TRBD1. The clonotype originates from a man older than 75 with acute or convalescent COVID-19. The DNA for the CDR3 is TGCGCCAGCAGCTTGGGGGACAGAATAGGGGATCAGCCCCAGCATTTT. Residues: CASSLGDRIGDQPQHF.